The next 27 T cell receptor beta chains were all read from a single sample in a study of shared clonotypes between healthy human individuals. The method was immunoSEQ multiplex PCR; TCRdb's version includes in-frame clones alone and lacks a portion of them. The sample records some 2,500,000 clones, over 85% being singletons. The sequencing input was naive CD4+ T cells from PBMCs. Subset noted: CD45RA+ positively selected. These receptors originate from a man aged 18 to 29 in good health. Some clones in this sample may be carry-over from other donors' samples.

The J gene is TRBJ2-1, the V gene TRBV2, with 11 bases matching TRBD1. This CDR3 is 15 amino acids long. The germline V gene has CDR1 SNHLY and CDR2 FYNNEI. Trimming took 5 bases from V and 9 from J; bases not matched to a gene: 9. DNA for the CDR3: TGTGCCAGCAGTAGTTTGTGGACAGGGGGCGTTGAGCAGTTCTTC. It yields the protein CASSSLWTGGVEQFF. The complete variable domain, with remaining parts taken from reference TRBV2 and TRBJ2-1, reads EPEVTQTPSHQVTQMGQEVILRCVPISNHLYFYWYRQILGQKVEFLVSFYNNEISEKSEIFDDQFSVERPDGSNFTLKIRSTKLEDSAMYFCASSSLWTGGVEQFFGPGTRLTVL.

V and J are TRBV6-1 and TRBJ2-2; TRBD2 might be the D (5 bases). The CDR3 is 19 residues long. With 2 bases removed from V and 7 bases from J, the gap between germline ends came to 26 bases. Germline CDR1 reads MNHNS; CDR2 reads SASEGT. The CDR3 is CASSEPVVMREGRHGELFF. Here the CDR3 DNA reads TGTGCCAGCAGTGAACCCGTCGTAATGAGAGAGGGCCGGCACGGGGAGCTGTTTTTT.

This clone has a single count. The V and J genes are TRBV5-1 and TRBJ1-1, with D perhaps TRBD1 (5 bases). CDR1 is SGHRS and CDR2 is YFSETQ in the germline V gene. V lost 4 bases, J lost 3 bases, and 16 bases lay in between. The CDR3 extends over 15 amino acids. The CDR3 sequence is CASSPTPGRDTEAFF. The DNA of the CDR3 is TGCGCCAGCAGCCCCACCCCGGGACGGGACACTGAAGCTTTCTTT.

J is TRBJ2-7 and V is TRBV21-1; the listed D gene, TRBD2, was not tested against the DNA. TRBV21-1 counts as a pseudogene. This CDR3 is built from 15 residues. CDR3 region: CASSTGFSDPYEQYF. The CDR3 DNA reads TGTGCCAGCAGCACGGGTTTTAGCGACCCTTACGAGCAGTACTTC.

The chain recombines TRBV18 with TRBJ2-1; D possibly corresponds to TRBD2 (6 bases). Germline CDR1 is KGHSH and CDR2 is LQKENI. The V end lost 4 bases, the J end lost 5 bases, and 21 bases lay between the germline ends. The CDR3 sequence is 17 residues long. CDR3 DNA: TGTGCCAGCTCACAGAGGGCCGGGGGAGCCCAACACAATGAGCAGTTCTTC. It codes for CASSQRAGGAQHNEQFF.

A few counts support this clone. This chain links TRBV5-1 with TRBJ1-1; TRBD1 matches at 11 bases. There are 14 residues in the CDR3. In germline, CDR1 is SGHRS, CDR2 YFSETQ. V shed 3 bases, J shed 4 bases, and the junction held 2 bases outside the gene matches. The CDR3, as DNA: TGCGCCAGCAGCTCGGACAGGGGGCTCACTGAAGCTTTCTTT. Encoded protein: CASSSDRGLTEAFF. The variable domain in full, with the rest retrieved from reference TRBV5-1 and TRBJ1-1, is KAGVTQTPRYLIKTRGQQVTLSCSPISGHRSVSWYQQTPGQGLQFLFEYFSETQRNKGNFPGRFSGRQFSNSRSEMNVSTLELGDSALYLCASSSDRGLTEAFFGQGTRLTVV.

This CDR3 reads CASSPIDKTGNYGYTF. CDR3 sequence (DNA): TGTGCCAGTAGTCCAATCGACAAGACAGGGAACTATGGCTACACCTTC. V gene TRBV19 combines with J gene TRBJ1-2; 7 bases are a match to TRBD1. CDR1 and CDR2 from the germline V gene are LNHDA and SQIVND (reference sequence). CDR3 size: 16 residues. V was pared by 5 bases and J by 2 bases, with 11 bases of the junction left unmatched.

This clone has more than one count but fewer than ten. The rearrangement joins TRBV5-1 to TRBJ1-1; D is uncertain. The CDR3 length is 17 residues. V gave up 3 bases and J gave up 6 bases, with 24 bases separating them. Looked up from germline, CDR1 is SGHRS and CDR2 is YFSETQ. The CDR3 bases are TGCGCCAGCAGCTCCCCCGTGGGCGGGGAACCTGGGGCTGAAGCTTTCTTT. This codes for CASSSPVGGEPGAEAFF.

DNA for the CDR3: TGCGCCAGCAGCTTGGTTACAGGCTCTGGAAACACCATATATTTT. Its translation is CASSLVTGSGNTIYF. The gene calls are TRBV5-1 and TRBJ1-3, with TRBD1 as a possible D gene (5 bases). Germline V gene sequence: CDR1 SGHRS, CDR2 YFSETQ. CDR3 length equals 15 residues. The V end lost 0 bases, the J end lost 0 bases, and 7 bases lay between the germline ends.

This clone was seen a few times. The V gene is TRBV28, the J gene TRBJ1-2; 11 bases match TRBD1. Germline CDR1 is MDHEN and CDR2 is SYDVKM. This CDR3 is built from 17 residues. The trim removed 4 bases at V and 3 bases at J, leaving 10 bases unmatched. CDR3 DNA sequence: TGTGCCAGCAGTTCAACGGGACAGGGGGGTCTCTACTATGGCTACACCTTC. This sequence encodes CASSSTGQGGLYYGYTF.

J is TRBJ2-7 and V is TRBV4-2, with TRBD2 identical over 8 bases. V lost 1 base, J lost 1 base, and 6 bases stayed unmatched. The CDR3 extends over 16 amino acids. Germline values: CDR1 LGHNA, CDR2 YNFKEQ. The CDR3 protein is CASSQGSTSVSYEQYF. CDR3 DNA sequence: TGTGCCAGCAGCCAAGGTTCGACTAGCGTGTCCTACGAGCAGTACTTC.

DNA of the CDR3: TGTGCCAGCAGCTTAACCGCCGTGGGGGCACCTGAAGCTTTCTTT. This sequence encodes CASSLTAVGAPEAFF. The chain employs TRBV7-3 and TRBJ1-1; D is perhaps TRBD1 (6 bases). V lost 0 bases, J lost 6 bases, and 14 bases lay in between. CDR1 is SGHTA, CDR2 FQGTGA, per germline. The CDR3 covers 15 residues.

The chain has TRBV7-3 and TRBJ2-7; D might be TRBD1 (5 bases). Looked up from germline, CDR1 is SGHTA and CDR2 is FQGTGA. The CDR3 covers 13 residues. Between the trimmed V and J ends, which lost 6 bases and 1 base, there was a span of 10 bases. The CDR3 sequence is CASRSTESYEQYF. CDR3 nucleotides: TGTGCCAGCAGGTCGACAGAGTCCTACGAGCAGTACTTC.

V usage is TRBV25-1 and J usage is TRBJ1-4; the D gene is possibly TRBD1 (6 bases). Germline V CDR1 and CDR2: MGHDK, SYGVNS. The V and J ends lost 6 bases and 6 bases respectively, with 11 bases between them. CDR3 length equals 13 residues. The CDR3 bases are TGTGCCAGCAGACAGGGTCGGTATGAAAAACTGTTTTTT. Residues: CASRQGRYEKLFF.

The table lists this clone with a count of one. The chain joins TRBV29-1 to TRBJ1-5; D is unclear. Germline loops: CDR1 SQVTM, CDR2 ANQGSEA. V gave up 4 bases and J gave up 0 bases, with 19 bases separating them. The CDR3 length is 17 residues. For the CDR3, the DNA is TGCAGCGTTGCGGTTGGCCCGGCGTCTTATAGCAATCAGCCCCAGCATTTT. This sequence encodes CSVAVGPASYSNQPQHF.

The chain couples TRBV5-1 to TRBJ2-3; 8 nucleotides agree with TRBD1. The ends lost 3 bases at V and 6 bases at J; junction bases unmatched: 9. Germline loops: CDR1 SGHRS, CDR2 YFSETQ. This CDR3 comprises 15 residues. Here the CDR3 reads CASSSQGAVMDTQYF. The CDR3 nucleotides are TGCGCCAGCAGCTCTCAGGGGGCTGTGATGGATACGCAGTATTTT.

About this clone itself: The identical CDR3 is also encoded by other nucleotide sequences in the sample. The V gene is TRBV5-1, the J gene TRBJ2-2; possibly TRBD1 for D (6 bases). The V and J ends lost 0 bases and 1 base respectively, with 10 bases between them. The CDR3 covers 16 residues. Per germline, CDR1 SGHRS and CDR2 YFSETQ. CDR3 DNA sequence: TGCGCCAGCAGCTTGGAAGGGGGTAGGAACACCGGGGAGCTGTTTTTT. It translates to CASSLEGGRNTGELFF.

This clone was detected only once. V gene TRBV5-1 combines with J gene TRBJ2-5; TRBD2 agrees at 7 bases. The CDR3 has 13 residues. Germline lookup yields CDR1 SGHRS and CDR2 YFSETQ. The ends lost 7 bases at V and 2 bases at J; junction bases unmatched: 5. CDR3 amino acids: CASGGRVQETQYF. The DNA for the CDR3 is TGCGCCAGCGGAGGGAGGGTTCAAGAGACCCAGTACTTC.

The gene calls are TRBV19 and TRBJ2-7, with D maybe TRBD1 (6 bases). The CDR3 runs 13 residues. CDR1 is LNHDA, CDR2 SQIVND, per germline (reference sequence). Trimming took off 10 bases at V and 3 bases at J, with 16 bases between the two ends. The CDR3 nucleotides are TGTGCCACCGCGACAGGTGGGAACTACGAGCAGTACTTC. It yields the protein CATATGGNYEQYF. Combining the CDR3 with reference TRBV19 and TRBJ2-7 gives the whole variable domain DGGITQSPKYLFRKEGQNVTLSCEQNLNHDAMYWYRQDPGQGLRLIYYSQIVNDFQKGDIAEGYSVSREKKESFPLTVTSAQKNPTAFYLCATATGGNYEQYFGPGTRLTVT.

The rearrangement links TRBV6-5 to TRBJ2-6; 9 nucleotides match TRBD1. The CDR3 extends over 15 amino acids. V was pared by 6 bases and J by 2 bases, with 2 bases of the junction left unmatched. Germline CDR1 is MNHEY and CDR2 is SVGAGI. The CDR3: CASRRTGAGANVLTF. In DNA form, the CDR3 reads TGTGCCAGCAGACGGACAGGGGCTGGGGCCAACGTCCTGACTTTC.

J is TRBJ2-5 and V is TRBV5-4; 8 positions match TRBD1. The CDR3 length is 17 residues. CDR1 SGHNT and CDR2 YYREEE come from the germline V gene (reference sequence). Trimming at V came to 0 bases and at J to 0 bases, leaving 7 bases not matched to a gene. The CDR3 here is CASSLVGQGDYQETQYF. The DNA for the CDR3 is TGTGCCAGCAGCTTGGTCGGACAGGGAGATTACCAAGAGACCCAGTACTTC.

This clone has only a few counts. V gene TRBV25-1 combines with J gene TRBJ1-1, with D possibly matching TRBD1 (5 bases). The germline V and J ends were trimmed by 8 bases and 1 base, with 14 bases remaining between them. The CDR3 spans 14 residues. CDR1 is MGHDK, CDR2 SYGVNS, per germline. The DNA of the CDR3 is TGTGCCAGCCCCCCTCCGGGGCAGAACACTGAAGCTTTCTTT. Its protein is CASPPPGQNTEAFF.

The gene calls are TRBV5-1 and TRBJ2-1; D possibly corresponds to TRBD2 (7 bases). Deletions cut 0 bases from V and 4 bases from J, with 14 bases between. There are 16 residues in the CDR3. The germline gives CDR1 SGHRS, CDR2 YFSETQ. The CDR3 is CASSLVASGQYNEQFF. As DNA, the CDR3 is TGCGCCAGCAGCTTGGTGGCTAGCGGACAGTACAATGAGCAGTTCTTC.

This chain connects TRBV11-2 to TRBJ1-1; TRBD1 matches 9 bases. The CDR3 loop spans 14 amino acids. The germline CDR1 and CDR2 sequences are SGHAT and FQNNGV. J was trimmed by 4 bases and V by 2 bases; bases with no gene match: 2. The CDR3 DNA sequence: TGTGCCAGCAGCTTAAAGACAGGGGGCACTGAAGCTTTCTTT. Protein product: CASSLKTGGTEAFF.

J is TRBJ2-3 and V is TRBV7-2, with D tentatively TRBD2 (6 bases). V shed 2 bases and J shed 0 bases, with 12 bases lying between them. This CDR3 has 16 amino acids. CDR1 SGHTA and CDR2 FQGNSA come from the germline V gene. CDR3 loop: CASSLLRAGSTDTQYF. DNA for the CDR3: TGTGCCAGCAGCTTACTCCGCGCGGGGAGCACAGATACGCAGTATTTT.

The CDR3 loop is CASSRDSAGEPQHF. CDR3 sequence (DNA): TGCGCCAGCAGCCGCGACAGCGCTGGTGAGCCCCAGCATTTT. The chain joins TRBV5-1 to TRBJ1-5, with D maybe TRBD1 (5 bases). Looked up from germline, CDR1 is SGHRS and CDR2 is YFSETQ. The CDR3 has 14 residues. The ends were cut back, 4 bases at V and 8 bases at J, with 16 bases in the middle. The entire variable domain, with the rest obtained from reference TRBV5-1 and TRBJ1-5, is as follows: KAGVTQTPRYLIKTRGQQVTLSCSPISGHRSVSWYQQTPGQGLQFLFEYFSETQRNKGNFPGRFSGRQFSNSRSEMNVSTLELGDSALYLCASSRDSAGEPQHFGDGTRLSIL.

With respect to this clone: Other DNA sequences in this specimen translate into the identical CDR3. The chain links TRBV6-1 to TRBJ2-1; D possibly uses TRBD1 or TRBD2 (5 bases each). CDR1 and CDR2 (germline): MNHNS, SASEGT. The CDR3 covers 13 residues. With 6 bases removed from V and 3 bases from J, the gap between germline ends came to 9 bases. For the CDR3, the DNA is TGTGCCAGCAGGGGAGACAGCTACAATGAGCAGTTCTTC. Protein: CASRGDSYNEQFF.